This TCR beta chain was documented in a study of patients and donors after allogeneic stem cell transplantation. By sample share, this clonotype is medium-sized. TCRdb reprocessed the RT-PCR reads with MiXCR, giving one entry per CDR3 protein. Among 1,500 to 2,000 distinct CDR3 sequences listed, about 4.7% were seen once. V was cut by 5 bases and J by 9 bases, with 17 bases left in between. Germline V CDR1 and CDR2: SGHNT, YENEEA. The CDR3 is 14 residues long. This receptor was identified in a human donor who was either an allogeneic HSCT recipient or a stem cell or donor lymphocyte infusion donor (not recorded which). It is not recorded whose cells these are; they may come from a transplant donor. The sample comprised blood, either unsorted or a sorted T cell fraction (not recorded which). The genes are TRBV11-3 and TRBJ2-1; D is undetermined. CDR3 sequence reads: CASSPTWGTGEQFF. CDR3 bases: TGTGCCAGCAGCCCAACATGGGGTACTGGTGAGCAGTTCTTC. The complete variable domain, with remaining parts taken from reference TRBV11-3 and TRBJ2-1, reads EAGVVQSPRYKIIEKKQPVAFWCNPISGHNTLYWYLQNLGQGPELLIRYENEEAVDDSQLPKDRFSAERLKGVDSTLKIQPAELGDSAVYLCASSPTWGTGEQFFGPGTRLTVL.